Shown below are 15 T cell receptor beta chains from a single sample sequenced in a study of blood T cell repertoires in COVID-19. TCRdb's copy holds only in-frame clones and misses some; the assay was immunoSEQ multiplex PCR. Of about 200,000 clones listed, about 80% are singletons. The sample was PBMCs or T cells enriched from blood (not recorded which). All receptors come from a middle-aged man who had recovered from COVID-19.

The chain combines TRBV30 with TRBJ1-1; D is possibly TRBD1 (6 bases). This CDR3 is 14 amino acids long. Looked up from germline, CDR1 is GTSNPN and CDR2 is SVGIG (reference sequence). Trimming removed 2 bases at V and 4 bases at J, with 14 bases between. As DNA, the CDR3 is TGTGCCTGGAGTTGGGGGGGGCGAGTCACTGAAGCTTTCTTT. Its translation is CAWSWGGRVTEAFF. Variable domain in full (rest from reference TRBV30 and TRBJ1-1): SQTIHQWPATLVQPVGSPLSLECTVEGTSNPNLYWYRQAAGRGLQLLFYSVGIGQISSEVPQNLSASRPQDRQFILSSKKLLLSDSGFYLCAWSWGGRVTEAFFGQGTRLTVV.

The V gene is TRBV29-1, the J gene TRBJ1-2, with unresolved D. Germline V gives CDR1 SQVTM, CDR2 ANQGSEA. This CDR3 region has 11 residues. V was cut by 6 bases and J by 0 bases, with 5 bases left in between. Here the CDR3 DNA reads TGCAGCGTCCAGTCTAACTATGGCTACACCTTC. Translated, it gives CSVQSNYGYTF.

This chain joins TRBV9 and TRBJ1-1, with 7 bases fitting TRBD1. This CDR3 region has 14 residues. Germline CDR1 is SGDLS and CDR2 is YYNGEE. V dropped 3 bases and J dropped 5; count of bases not matched to a gene: 7. This CDR3 reads CASSAQGVYTEAFF. DNA of the CDR3: TGTGCCAGCAGCGCCCAGGGGGTGTATACTGAAGCTTTCTTT.

The rearrangement links TRBV30 to TRBJ2-3; TRBD2 aligns across 10 bases. Germline loops: CDR1 GTSNPN, CDR2 SVGIG (reference sequence). J was trimmed by 6 bases and V by 0 bases; bases with no gene match: 6. The length of the CDR3 is 15 residues. The CDR3 protein is CAWSVGSGGADTQYF. CDR3 in DNA: TGTGCCTGGAGTGTGGGAAGCGGGGGGGCGGATACGCAGTATTTT.

The rearrangement links TRBV18 to TRBJ1-5; 7 nucleotides align to TRBD1. The CDR3 has 16 amino acids. The germline CDR1 and CDR2 sequences are KGHSH and LQKENI. Trimming at V came to 3 bases and at J to 2 bases, leaving 7 bases not matched to a gene. CDR3 in DNA: TGTGCCAGCTCACCGTACTCCGGGACAGGCAATCAGCCCCAGCATTTT. Translation: CASSPYSGTGNQPQHF.

The chain carries TRBV5-8 and TRBJ1-2, with TRBD1 matching over 7 bases. Trimming cost V 4 bases and J 8 bases; bases outside gene matches: 17. CDR3 length: 16 amino acids. The V gene's germline CDR1 is SGHTS and CDR2 YDEGEE. The CDR3 loop is CASSHRLGTVLDGYTF. CDR3 bases: TGTGCCAGCAGCCACCGGCTAGGGACAGTGTTGGACGGCTACACCTTC.

This chain connects TRBV6-5 to TRBJ2-2; D is possibly TRBD1 (5 bases). The germline CDR1 and CDR2 sequences are MNHEY and SVGAGI. Trimming took 10 bases from V and 2 from J, leaving 17 bases between them. The CDR3 has 15 residues. The CDR3 DNA sequence: TGTGCCACCAAGACAGACAAACTAAACACCGGGGAGCTGTTTTTT. It yields the protein CATKTDKLNTGELFF.

This rearrangement joins TRBV4-2 to TRBJ1-1; no firm D call. Germline assignment: CDR1 LGHNA and CDR2 YNFKEQ. The CDR3 spans 13 residues. The germline V and J ends were trimmed by 3 bases and 3 bases, with 8 bases remaining between them. CDR3 sequence reads: CASSHGGDTEAFF. The CDR3 DNA follows: TGTGCCAGCAGCCACGGCGGGGACACTGAAGCTTTCTTT.

The chain employs TRBV7-8 and TRBJ1-5; D remains unclear. Germline assignment: CDR1 SGHVS and CDR2 FQNEAQ. The CDR3 has 18 residues. V dropped 5 bases and J dropped 0 bases, with 20 bases sitting between them. The DNA for the CDR3 is TGTGCCAGCAGCCTAAGCGGGATGAGCGGGTATAGCAATCAGCCCCAGCATTTT. It translates to CASSLSGMSGYSNQPQHF.

The chain carries TRBV4-3 and TRBJ1-1; the D gene is possibly TRBD1 (6 bases). CDR1 is LGHNA and CDR2 is YSLEER in the germline V gene. Trimming stripped 4 bases from V and 5 bases from J, with 14 bases between. The CDR3 contains 14 residues. The CDR3 region has the DNA TGCGCCAGCAGCCCCTGGGGGCGAGGAACTGAAGCTTTCTTT. It translates to CASSPWGRGTEAFF.

The V call is TRBV4-3, the J call TRBJ1-1, with D perhaps matching TRBD1 (6 bases). The CDR3 extends over 13 amino acids. Trimming removed 3 bases at V and 5 bases at J, with 10 bases between. Germline V gives CDR1 LGHNA, CDR2 YSLEER. CDR3 coding DNA: TGCGCCAGCAGCCAGGATCAGGGGACTGAAGCTTTCTTT. Translating it yields CASSQDQGTEAFF.

This clone turned up a few times. CDR3 loop: CATSRPRTGRSYNEQFF. In DNA form, the CDR3 reads TGTGCCACCAGCAGACCGAGGACAGGCCGCTCCTACAATGAGCAGTTCTTC. This chain links TRBV15 with TRBJ2-1, with TRBD1 identical over 7 bases. The CDR3 loop spans 17 amino acids. Trimming at V came to 2 bases and at J to 0 bases, leaving 7 bases not matched to a gene. CDR1 is LNHNV and CDR2 is YYDKDF in the germline V gene (reference sequence).

This sequence joins TRBV5-6 and TRBJ2-7; D unresolved. Germline V gene lookup returns CDR1 SGHDT and CDR2 YYEEEE. Trimming cost V 4 bases and J 4 bases, with 18 bases left between them. CDR3 size: 15 residues. In DNA form, the CDR3 reads TGTGCCAGCAGCCGCCGTGATAGCTTAGGTTACGAGCAGTACTTC. It encodes CASSRRDSLGYEQYF.

The V gene is TRBV10-3, the J gene TRBJ1-1, with 10 positions matching TRBD1. The V gene's germline CDR1 is ENHRY and CDR2 SYGVKD. The V and J ends lost 6 bases and 2 bases, in that order; junction bases with no gene match: 3. The CDR3 runs to 14 residues. Here the CDR3 reads CAIRRQGANTEAFF. The CDR3, as DNA: TGTGCCATCAGACGACAGGGGGCTAACACTGAAGCTTTCTTT.

This chain links TRBV19 with TRBJ1-3, with D possibly matching TRBD1 (6 bases). Germline V gene lookup returns CDR1 LNHDA and CDR2 SQIVND (reference sequence). This CDR3 region has 18 residues. V shed 3 bases and J shed 0 bases, with 18 bases lying between them. CDR3 amino acids: CASSMAGTPVLSGNTIYF. Here the CDR3 DNA reads TGTGCCAGTAGTATGGCCGGGACACCTGTCCTCTCTGGAAACACCATATATTTT.